Below, 3 T cell receptor beta chains from the same sample are listed, as sequenced in a study of tumor-infiltrating lymphocytes in primary liver carcinoma. Total RNA and DNA came together from approximately 20-30 mg of bulk tissue without cell sorting. From around 500 ng of total RNA, TCR beta-specific cDNA was reverse-transcribed using a constant-region primer. Amplification in three nested multiplex PCR rounds with slightly modified ARM-PCR gave rise to TCR beta libraries. Use of TRBV1-TRBV30 forward primers with a C-beta reverse primer characterized the first two PCR rounds, which lasted roughly 11 cycles each. From the multiplex PCR reads, TCRdb called clonotypes with MiXCR, one entry per CDR3 protein. The sample holds 40,000 to 60,000 distinct CDR3 sequences; less than 85% are singletons and the top ten take less than 35%. Sequencing input: liver tumor tissue from sampling region 5. The sample's subset: tumor region T5, tumor centre. Receptors were obtained from a middle-aged man with primary liver carcinoma and hepatitis B virus infection.

This sequence joins TRBV30 and TRBJ1-3, with D possibly matching TRBD1 (6 bases). Germline V CDR1 and CDR2: GTSNPN, SVGIG (reference sequence). The CDR3 runs 16 residues. V was trimmed by 0 bases and J by 0 bases, leaving 12 bases between them. The CDR3 is CAWSVRRGASGNTIYF. CDR3 nucleotide sequence: TGTGCCTGGAGTGTTCGGCGGGGGGCCTCTGGAAACACCATATATTTT.

The rearrangement uses TRBV7-8 and TRBJ2-2; a possible D gene is TRBD2 (6 bases). The V gene lost 4 bases and the J gene lost 7 bases, with 22 bases spanning the gap. Germline V gene sequence: CDR1 SGHVS, CDR2 FQNEAQ. This CDR3 region has 17 residues. The CDR3 loop is CASSSLTSGGRRGELFF. In nucleotides, the CDR3 is TGTGCCAGCAGCTCCCTTACCAGCGGAGGGAGGCGCGGGGAGCTGTTTTTT.

This clonotype was seen ten or more times. This rearrangement joins TRBV10-1 to TRBJ2-7, with a weak D call TRBD1 (6 bases). The CDR3 has 15 residues. Trimming left V 3 bases short and J 3 bases short, with 15 bases between. The V gene's germline CDR1 is WNHNN and CDR2 SYGVQD (reference sequence). CDR3 sequence reads: CASSEGGPPFYEQYF. As DNA, the CDR3 is TGCGCCAGCAGTGAAGGGGGACCCCCTTTCTACGAGCAGTACTTC.